The clone carrying this T cell receptor (beta chain) was counted many times. The sample is drawn from a study of regulatory T cells in long-lasting Graves disease. On the study more broadly: In persistent Graves' disease, antithyroid drugs had been taken for over 5 years and TSH receptor antibodies stayed positive.

HTBI primers from iRepertoire and Arm-PCR of CDR3 regions yielded the TCR beta libraries. One entry per CDR3 protein, called by TCRdb with MiXCR from the multiplex PCR reads. The sample records roughly 300,000 distinct CDR3 sequences, around a fifth being singletons. Stated time point: persistent/refractory GD, antithyroid drugs over 5 years with positive TRAb. Generation of the TCR library employed RNA extracted from PBMCs. After removal of 6 bases from V and 1 base from J, the junction contained 0 bases not matched to a gene. This CDR3 comprises 14 residues. The receptor was isolated from a female donor with Graves disease. The chain links TRBV12-3 or TRBV12-4 to TRBJ1-5, with 10 bases identical to TRBD1. This specimen consisted of peripheral blood mononuclear cells (PBMCs), obtained when the disease was refractory, from a patient treated with antithyroid drugs. As DNA, the CDR3 is TGTGCCAGCAGGGGACAGGGGAGCAATCAGCCCCAGCATTTT. Translation gives CASRGQGSNQPQHF.